This T cell receptor beta chain was retrieved from a study of human T cells and chemical hapten exposure. The CDR3 has 16 amino acids. Germline loops: CDR1 MDHEN, CDR2 SYDVKM. V gave up 5 bases and J gave up 3 bases, with 19 bases separating them. Time point here: patch test 3, about 24 weeks after DPC sensitization. Stated treatment: therapeutic diphenylcyclopropenone sensitization with weekly scalp DPC. The sample holds many counts of this clonotype. TCRdb reprocessed the RACE reads with MiXCR, giving one entry per CDR3 protein. The data contain around 110,000 distinct CDR3 sequences, 11% of them seen just once; the ten biggest clones take up approximately 2.5%.

The rearrangement links TRBV28 to TRBJ1-1; D gene unclear. This receptor was taken from a woman aged 45-65 years with alopecia areata. Some clones in this sample may be carry-over from other donors' samples. The sample here was whole blood, taken in connection with sensitization to the hapten diphenylcyclopropenone (DPC). CDR3 loop: CASSPSPGVEDTEAFF. The DNA of the CDR3 is TGTGCCAGCAGTCCCTCCCCCGGGGTCGAGGACACTGAAGCTTTCTTT.